A single TCR beta chain is shown here with its context. What it recognizes is unknown. TCRdb reprocessed the 5' RACE reads; each CDR3 protein has one entry and no DNA is given. The sample includes roughly 300,000 distinct CDR3 sequences. This entry comes from a study of T cells expressing NK-cell markers. The wider study: In sorted CD3+CD56+NKG2C+, CD3+CD56+NKG2C- and CD3+CD56-NKG2C+ T cells, TCR beta repertoires were obtained. Within the sequenced cohort of eight donors, seven exhibited HCMV seropositivity and one was seronegative. Study conclusions and caveats: These clonotypes additionally ranked first within the CD3+CD56-NKG2C+ fraction of a handful of donors.

There are 14 residues in the CDR3. Germline V gene data show CDR1 as SGHVS and CDR2 as FQNEAQ. The rearrangement uses TRBV7-8 and TRBJ1-1. The sequence was collected from a woman aged 18 to 69 in good health. The sequencing input was blood T cells: a sorted CD56 or NKG2C T cell subset, CD4+ or CD8+ T cells, or bulk PBMC T cells (not recorded which). CDR3 region: CASGAGLGNTEAFF.